The rows below give T cell receptor beta chains drawn from one sample of a study of blood T cell repertoires in COVID-19. Profiling relied on immunoSEQ multiplex PCR, and the TCRdb table lists in-frame clones only, not all of them. Here the sample spans about 400,000 clones, nearly 90% being singletons. Sequenced input: PBMCs or T cells enriched from blood (not recorded which). Receptors originate from a middle-aged woman with acute COVID-19. Each CDR3 is given without its conserved first and last residue.

j_call v_call cdr3_aa
TRBJ2-7 TRBV7-8 ASSKWTDLTYEQY
TRBJ2-2 TRBV21-1 ASNPPPRSGYSGELF
TRBJ1-2 TRBV10-1 ASSENSGDGYT
TRBJ2-5 TRBV2 ASRGAPSQTQY
TRBJ2-3 TRBV19 ASSIDQGGLDTQY
TRBJ2-6 TRBV18 ASSPPGLDVLT
TRBJ1-2 TRBV6-5 ASSRTGVDGYT
TRBJ2-2 TRBV30 AWGQGANTGELF
TRBJ2-2 TRBV29-1 STRDTGNGELF
TRBJ2-1 TRBV5-1 ASSQGLAGGLPYNEQF
TRBJ2-7 TRBV2 ASSVENSYEQY
TRBJ2-7 TRBV3-1/TRBV3-2 ASSQGTQGVGEQY
TRBJ2-5 TRBV12-3/TRBV12-4 ASREQGGETQY
TRBJ1-3 TRBV6-5 ASSTSHSGNTIY
TRBJ2-4 TRBV9 ASSGTTGAGNIQY
TRBJ2-7 TRBV3-1/TRBV3-2 ASSHIGGPYEQY
TRBJ1-1 TRBV5-1 ASSLAWDLRSEAF
TRBJ2-1 TRBV11-2 ASSLAGQPNEQF
TRBJ1-1 TRBV6-1 ASSERGRITEAF
TRBJ2-5 TRBV18 ASSPGQGENQY
TRBJ1-1 TRBV5-8 ASSHGPLRTGWAMNTEAF
TRBJ2-3 TRBV15 ATSRDSGGLPDTQY
TRBJ2-3 TRBV10-3 ATGGMTRGSTDTQY
TRBJ1-5 TRBV19 ASSIPGQGRNQPQH
TRBJ1-6 TRBV3-1/TRBV3-2 ASSQVADLYNSPLH
TRBJ1-2 TRBV24-1 ATSDPHGRDYGYT